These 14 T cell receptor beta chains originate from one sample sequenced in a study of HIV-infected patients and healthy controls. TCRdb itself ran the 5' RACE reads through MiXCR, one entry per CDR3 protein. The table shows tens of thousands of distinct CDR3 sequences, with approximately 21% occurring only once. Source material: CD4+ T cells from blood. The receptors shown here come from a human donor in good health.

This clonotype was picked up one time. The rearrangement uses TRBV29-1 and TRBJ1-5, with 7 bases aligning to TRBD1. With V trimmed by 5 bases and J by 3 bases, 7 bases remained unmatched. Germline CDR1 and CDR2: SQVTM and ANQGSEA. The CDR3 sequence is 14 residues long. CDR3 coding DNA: TGCAGCGTTCAACCGGGACAGATCAATCAGCCCCAGCATTTT. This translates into CSVQPGQINQPQHF.

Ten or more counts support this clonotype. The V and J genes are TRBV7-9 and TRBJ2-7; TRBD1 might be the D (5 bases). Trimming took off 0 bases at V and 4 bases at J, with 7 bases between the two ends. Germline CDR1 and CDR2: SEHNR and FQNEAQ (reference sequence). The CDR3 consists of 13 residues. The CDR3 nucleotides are TGTGCCAGCAGCTTAGCAGGGGATTACGAGCAGTACTTC. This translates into CASSLAGDYEQYF.

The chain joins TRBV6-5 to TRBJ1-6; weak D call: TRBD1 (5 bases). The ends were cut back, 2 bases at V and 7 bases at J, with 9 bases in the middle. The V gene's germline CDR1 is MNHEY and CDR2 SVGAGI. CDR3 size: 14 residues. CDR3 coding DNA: TGTGCCAGCAGTTACGTGGGGGGAAATTCACCCCTCCACTTT. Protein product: CASSYVGGNSPLHF.

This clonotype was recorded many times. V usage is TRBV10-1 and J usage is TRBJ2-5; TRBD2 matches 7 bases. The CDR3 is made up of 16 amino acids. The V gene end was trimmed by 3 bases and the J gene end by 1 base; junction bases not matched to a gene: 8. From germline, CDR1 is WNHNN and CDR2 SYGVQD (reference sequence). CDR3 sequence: CASSDRFRGSQETQYF. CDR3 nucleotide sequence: TGCGCCAGCAGTGATCGGTTCCGCGGGAGCCAAGAGACCCAGTACTTC.

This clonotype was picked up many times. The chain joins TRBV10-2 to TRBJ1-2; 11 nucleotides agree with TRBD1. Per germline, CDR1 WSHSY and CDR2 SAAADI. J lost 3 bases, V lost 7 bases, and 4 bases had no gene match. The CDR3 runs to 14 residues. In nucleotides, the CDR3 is TGCGCCAGCACGGGACAGGGGGTCGACTATGGCTACACCTTC. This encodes CASTGQGVDYGYTF.

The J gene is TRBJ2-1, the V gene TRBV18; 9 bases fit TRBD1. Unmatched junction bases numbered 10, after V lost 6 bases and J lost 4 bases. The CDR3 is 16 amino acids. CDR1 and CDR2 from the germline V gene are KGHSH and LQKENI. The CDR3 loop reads CASSPDRGGSYNEQFF. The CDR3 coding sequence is TGTGCCAGCTCCCCAGACAGGGGGGGTTCGTACAATGAGCAGTTCTTC. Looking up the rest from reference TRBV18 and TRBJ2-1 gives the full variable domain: NAGVMQNPRHLVRRRGQEARLRCSPMKGHSHVYWYRQLPEEGLKFMVYLQKENIIDESGMPKERFSAEFPKEGPSILRIQQVVRGDSAAYFCASSPDRGGSYNEQFFGPGTRLTVL.

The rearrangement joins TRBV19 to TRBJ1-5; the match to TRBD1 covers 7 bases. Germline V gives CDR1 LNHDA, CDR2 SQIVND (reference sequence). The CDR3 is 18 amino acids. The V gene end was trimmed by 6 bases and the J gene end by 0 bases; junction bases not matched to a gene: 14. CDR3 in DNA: TGTGCCAGTAGCCGGGGGAAGGGGGCGAAATATAGCAATCAGCCCCAGCATTTT. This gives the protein CASSRGKGAKYSNQPQHF.

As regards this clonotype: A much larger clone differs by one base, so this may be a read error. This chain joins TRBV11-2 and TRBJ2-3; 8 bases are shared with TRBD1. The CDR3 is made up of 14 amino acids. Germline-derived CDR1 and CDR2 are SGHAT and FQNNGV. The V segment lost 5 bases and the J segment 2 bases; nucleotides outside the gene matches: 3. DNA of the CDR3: TGTGCCAGCAGCCGGGACAGGCTCACAGATACGCAGTATTTT. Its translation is CASSRDRLTDTQYF.

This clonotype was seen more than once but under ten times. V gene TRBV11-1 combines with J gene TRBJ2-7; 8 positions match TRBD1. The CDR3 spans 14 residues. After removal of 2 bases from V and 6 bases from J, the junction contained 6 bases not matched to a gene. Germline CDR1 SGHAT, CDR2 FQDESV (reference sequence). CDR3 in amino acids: CASSLSQGAREQYF. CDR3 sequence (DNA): TGTGCCAGCAGCTTAAGTCAGGGGGCTCGCGAGCAGTACTTC.

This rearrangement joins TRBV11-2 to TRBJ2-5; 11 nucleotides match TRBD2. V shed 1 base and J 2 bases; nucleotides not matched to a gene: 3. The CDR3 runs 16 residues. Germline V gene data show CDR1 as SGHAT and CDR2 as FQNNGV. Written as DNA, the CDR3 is TGTGCCAGCAGCTTAGGACTAGCGGGAATTCAAGAGACCCAGTACTTC. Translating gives CASSLGLAGIQETQYF. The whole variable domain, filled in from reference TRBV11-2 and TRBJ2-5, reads EAGVAQSPRYKIIEKRQSVAFWCNPISGHATLYWYQQILGQGPKLLIQFQNNGVVDDSQLPKDRFSAERLKGVDSTLKIQPAKLEDSAVYLCASSLGLAGIQETQYFGPGTRLLVL.

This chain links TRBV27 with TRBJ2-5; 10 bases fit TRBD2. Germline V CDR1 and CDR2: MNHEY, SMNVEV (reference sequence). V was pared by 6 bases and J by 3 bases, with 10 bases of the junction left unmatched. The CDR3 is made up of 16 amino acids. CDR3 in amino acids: CASSRYLAGVEETQYF. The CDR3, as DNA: TGTGCCAGCAGCCGATATCTAGCGGGAGTGGAAGAGACCCAGTACTTC.

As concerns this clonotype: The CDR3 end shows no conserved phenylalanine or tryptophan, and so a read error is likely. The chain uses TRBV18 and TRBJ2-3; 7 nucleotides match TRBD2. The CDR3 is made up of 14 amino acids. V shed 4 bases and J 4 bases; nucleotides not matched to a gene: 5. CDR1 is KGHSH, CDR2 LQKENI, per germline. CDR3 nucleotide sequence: TGTGCCAGCTCACTTGGACTAGGCGCAGATACGCAGTATCTT. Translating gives CASSLGLGADTQYL.

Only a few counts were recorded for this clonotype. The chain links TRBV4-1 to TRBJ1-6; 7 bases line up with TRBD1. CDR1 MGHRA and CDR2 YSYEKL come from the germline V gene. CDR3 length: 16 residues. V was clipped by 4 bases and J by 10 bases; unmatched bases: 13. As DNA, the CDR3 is TGCGCCAGCAGCCGAGTCGAGGGGGACAGAGGGTCACCCCTCCACTTT. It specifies CASSRVEGDRGSPLHF.

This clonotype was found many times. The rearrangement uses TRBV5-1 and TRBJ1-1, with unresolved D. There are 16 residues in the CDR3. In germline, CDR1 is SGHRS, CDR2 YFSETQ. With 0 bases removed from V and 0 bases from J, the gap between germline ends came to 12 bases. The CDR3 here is CASSLGRLVMNTEAFF. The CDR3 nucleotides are TGCGCCAGCAGCTTGGGTAGGCTGGTCATGAACACTGAAGCTTTCTTT. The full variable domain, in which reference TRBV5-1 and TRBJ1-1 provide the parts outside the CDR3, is KAGVTQTPRYLIKTRGQQVTLSCSPISGHRSVSWYQQTPGQGLQFLFEYFSETQRNKGNFPGRFSGRQFSNSRSEMNVSTLELGDSALYLCASSLGRLVMNTEAFFGQGTRLTVV.